This T cell receptor beta chain was sequenced for a study of OX40 agonist ivuxolimab in advanced cancers. CDR3 size: 14 residues. J was trimmed by 4 bases and V by 0 bases; bases with no gene match: 2. Germline CDR1 and CDR2: SGHNT and YYREEE (reference sequence). Data came from immunoSEQ multiplex PCR; TCRdb stores just in-frame clones and leaves some out. Of 95,000 or so clones in the sample, about 91% were seen once. This TCR came from an adult with an advanced solid tumor such as melanoma, head and neck, liver or kidney cancer. The chain employs TRBV5-4 and TRBJ2-5; 8 bases are shared with TRBD1. Source: CD4+ or CD8+ T cells sorted from blood, taken in a trial of the OX40 agonist ivuxolimab. The DNA for the CDR3 is TGTGCCAGCAGCTTGGCCGGGACAGGAGAGACCCAGTACTTC. Translated, it gives CASSLAGTGETQYF.